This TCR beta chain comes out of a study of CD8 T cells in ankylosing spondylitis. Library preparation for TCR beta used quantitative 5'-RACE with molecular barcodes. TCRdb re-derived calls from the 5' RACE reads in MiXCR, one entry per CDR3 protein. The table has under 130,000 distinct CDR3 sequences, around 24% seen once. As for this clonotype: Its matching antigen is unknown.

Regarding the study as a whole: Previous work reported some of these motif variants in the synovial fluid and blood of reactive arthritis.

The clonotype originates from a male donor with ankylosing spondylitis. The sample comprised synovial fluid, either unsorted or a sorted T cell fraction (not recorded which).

The CDR3: CASSVSGGPYEQYF. The DNA for the CDR3 is TGCGCCAGCAGCGTGTCAGGGGGCCCCTACGAGCAGTACTTC. The rearrangement joins TRBV5-1 to TRBJ2-7; 8 bases align to TRBD1. Germline CDR1 is SGHRS and CDR2 is YFSETQ. The CDR3 sequence is 14 residues long. J was trimmed by 2 bases and V by 4 bases; bases with no gene match: 5.